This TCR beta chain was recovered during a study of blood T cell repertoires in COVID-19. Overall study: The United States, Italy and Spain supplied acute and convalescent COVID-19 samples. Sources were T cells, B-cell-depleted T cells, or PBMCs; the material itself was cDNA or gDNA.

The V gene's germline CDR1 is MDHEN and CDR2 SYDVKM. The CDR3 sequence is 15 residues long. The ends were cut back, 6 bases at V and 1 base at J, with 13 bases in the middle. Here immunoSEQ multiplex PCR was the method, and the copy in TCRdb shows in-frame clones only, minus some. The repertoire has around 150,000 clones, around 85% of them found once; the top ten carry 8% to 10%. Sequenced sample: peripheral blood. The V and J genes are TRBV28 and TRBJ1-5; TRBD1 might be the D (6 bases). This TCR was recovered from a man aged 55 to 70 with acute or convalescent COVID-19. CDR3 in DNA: TGTGCCAGCAGATGGGGGGGCTCCAGCAATCAGCCCCAGCATTTT. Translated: CASRWGGSSNQPQHF.